The 25 T cell receptor beta chains below all came from one sample that was sequenced in a study of shared clonotypes between healthy human individuals. Measured with immunoSEQ multiplex PCR; TCRdb has only the in-frame clones, and not every one. The sample holds some 1 million clones, 65% to 75% seen once. The sequenced sample was memory CD4+ T cells sorted from blood. The subset here: CD45RA-negative fraction. These receptors all come from a young man in good health.

In its sample, this clone was seen a few times. This chain links TRBV5-1 with TRBJ2-2; D possibly corresponds to TRBD1 (6 bases). The CDR3 covers 15 residues. Germline CDR1 and CDR2: SGHRS and YFSETQ. The ends were cut back, 5 bases at V and 0 bases at J, with 11 bases in the middle. Here the CDR3 reads CASRRDTANTGELFF. CDR3 coding DNA: TGCGCCAGCAGGAGGGACACCGCGAACACCGGGGAGCTGTTTTTT.

The chain couples TRBV27 to TRBJ1-1; D perhaps matches TRBD1 (6 bases). The germline CDR1 and CDR2 sequences are MNHEY and SMNVEV (reference sequence). Trimming left V 3 bases short and J 0 bases short, with 14 bases between. The CDR3 is 16 amino acids. CDR3 in amino acids: CASSFRRGHMNTEAFF. CDR3 bases: TGTGCCAGCAGTTTTCGTCGGGGACATATGAACACTGAAGCTTTCTTT.

The V gene is TRBV5-1, the J gene TRBJ1-6; D gene uncertain. Trimming removed 1 base at V and 0 bases at J, with 2 bases between. The CDR3 totals 14 residues. Germline CDR1 reads SGHRS; CDR2 reads YFSETQ. The CDR3 reads CASSLNSYNSPLHF. The CDR3 bases are TGCGCCAGCAGCTTGAACTCCTATAATTCACCCCTCCACTTT.

The chain has TRBV30 and TRBJ2-6; D unresolved. Looked up from germline, CDR1 is GTSNPN and CDR2 is SVGIG (reference sequence). The V and J ends lost 3 bases and 3 bases respectively, with 6 bases between them. The CDR3 is 13 amino acids. The CDR3 DNA reads as TGTGCCTGGAGCGAGTTTGGGGCCAACGTCCTGACTTTC. This encodes CAWSEFGANVLTF.

Worth noting for this clone: This CDR3 is also generated by other DNA sequences in the sample. The genes are TRBV7-2 and TRBJ2-7; 10 nucleotides match TRBD2. Germline V gene data show CDR1 as SGHTA and CDR2 as FQGNSA. CDR3 length: 13 amino acids. With 5 bases clipped from V and 7 bases from J, the junction kept 5 bases outside the gene matches. The CDR3: CASSPGLAREQYF. The CDR3 DNA is TGTGCCAGCAGCCCGGGACTAGCGCGGGAGCAGTACTTC.

The chain uses TRBV6-6 and TRBJ2-7; TRBD1 aligns across 8 bases. The CDR3 length is 13 residues. CDR1 and CDR2 from the germline V gene are MNHNY and SVGAGI (reference sequence). The V gene end was trimmed by 7 bases and the J gene end by 4 bases; junction bases not matched to a gene: 6. CDR3 amino acids: CASTAGGLYEQYF. The CDR3 DNA is TGTGCCAGCACGGCAGGGGGCTTGTACGAGCAGTACTTC.

This chain joins TRBV9 and TRBJ2-3; a weak D match, TRBD1 (5 bases). Per the germline V gene, CDR1 is SGDLS and CDR2 is YYNGEE. CDR3 length: 15 amino acids. The V and J ends lost 0 bases and 2 bases respectively, with 10 bases between them. The CDR3 DNA reads TGTGCCAGCAGCGTAGCTCCGACAGACACAGATACGCAGTATTTT. Its protein product is CASSVAPTDTDTQYF.

The V call is TRBV19, the J call TRBJ1-1; D ambiguous. The CDR3 runs to 13 residues. Germline assignment: CDR1 LNHDA and CDR2 SQIVND (reference sequence). Trimming shortened V by 4 bases and J by 1 base, and 7 bases separated the two germline ends. The CDR3 DNA sequence: TGTGCCAGTAGTACCTTCCAGAACACTGAAGCTTTCTTT. This encodes CASSTFQNTEAFF.

The chain recombines TRBV5-1 with TRBJ1-2; tentative D call: TRBD1 (6 bases). The germline V and J ends were trimmed by 4 bases and 2 bases, with 15 bases remaining between them. The CDR3 spans 15 residues. Germline CDR1 SGHRS, CDR2 YFSETQ. The CDR3 coding sequence is TGCGCCAGCAGCATTATACAGGGTTCCAACTATGGCTACACCTTC. Amino acid sequence: CASSIIQGSNYGYTF.

The rearrangement uses TRBV4-1 and TRBJ1-5, with D perhaps TRBD1 (5 bases). CDR1 and CDR2 (germline): MGHRA, YSYEKL. CDR3 length: 16 amino acids. The V gene lost 0 bases and the J gene lost 6 bases, with 15 bases spanning the gap. This CDR3 reads CASSQEPGPNVQPQHF. CDR3 sequence (DNA): TGCGCCAGCAGCCAAGAGCCGGGGCCAAATGTTCAGCCCCAGCATTTT.

This clone was seen only a few times. The gene calls are TRBV6-1 and TRBJ1-2; D uncertain. The CDR3 has 12 amino acids. Trimming cost V 8 bases and J 0 bases, with 7 bases left between them. Germline values: CDR1 MNHNS, CDR2 SASEGT. This chain's CDR3 is CASGRANYGYTF. The CDR3 DNA sequence: TGTGCCAGCGGACGTGCTAACTATGGCTACACCTTC.

The V call is TRBV5-1, the J call TRBJ1-3; D gene unclear. Germline V gene lookup returns CDR1 SGHRS and CDR2 YFSETQ. The CDR3 is made up of 14 amino acids. V was cut by 4 bases and J by 4 bases, with 12 bases left in between. CDR3 region: CASSQNREGNTIYF. The CDR3 region has the DNA TGCGCCAGCAGCCAAAACCGGGAGGGAAACACCATATATTTT.

The gene calls are TRBV6-1 and TRBJ1-3; D gene unclear. This CDR3 has 13 residues. Germline CDR1 is MNHNS and CDR2 is SASEGT. Trimming cost V 2 bases and J 7 bases, with 9 bases left between them. In DNA form, the CDR3 reads TGTGCCAGCAGTGAAATTCGGGGTAACACCATATATTTT. Translated, it gives CASSEIRGNTIYF.

The chain uses TRBV6-5 and TRBJ2-7; maybe TRBD2 (7 bases). The V gene's germline CDR1 is MNHEY and CDR2 SVGAGI. The CDR3 covers 15 residues. The V and J ends lost 3 bases and 6 bases respectively, with 18 bases between them. CDR3 protein: CASSYSGLGGGEQYF. In DNA, the CDR3 is TGTGCCAGCAGTTATTCGGGTCTGGGAGGGGGCGAGCAGTACTTC.

The count of this clone is one. This chain links TRBV11-2 with TRBJ2-1, with D unresolved. Germline V gene sequence: CDR1 SGHAT, CDR2 FQNNGV. There are 15 residues in the CDR3. Trimming pared 5 bases from V and 6 bases from J, leaving 17 bases between. In DNA, the CDR3 is TGTGCCAGCAGCCCCCGGGCCCGGCGCACCAATGAGCAGTTCTTC. Amino acids: CASSPRARRTNEQFF.

This chain joins TRBV5-1 and TRBJ2-5; TRBD1 matches at 7 bases. This CDR3 has 16 residues. The ends lost 4 bases at V and 3 bases at J; junction bases unmatched: 12. Germline CDR1 reads SGHRS; CDR2 reads YFSETQ. The CDR3 coding sequence is TGCGCCAGCAGCCCCCAGGGACAGAGGGTTAAAGAGACCCAGTACTTC. Its protein is CASSPQGQRVKETQYF.

In the case of this clone: A far larger clone lies a single base away; this is likely a read error. The CDR3 ends on some other residue instead of the conserved phenylalanine or tryptophan, so this is likely a read error. Because the CDR3's place on the DNA is in doubt, the DNA is left out and the CDR3 is given as listed by TCRdb. V is TRBV5-6 and J is TRBJ1-5; the table's TRBD1 call for D was not verified on the DNA. The CDR3 totals 11 residues, both ends included. In germline, CDR1 is SGHDT, CDR2 YYEEEE. The CDR3 region is CASSLVDTCQV.

The rearrangement joins TRBV11-2 to TRBJ2-7; D possibly corresponds to TRBD1 (6 bases). This CDR3 is built from 13 residues. Germline-derived CDR1 and CDR2 are SGHAT and FQNNGV. V was clipped by 5 bases and J by 6 bases, with 14 bases between them. CDR3 in DNA: TGTGCCAGCAGCGCCGGACAGAATCTCGAGCAGTACTTC. This codes for CASSAGQNLEQYF.

This chain's CDR3 is CAGRLAGRNTGELFF. In DNA form, the CDR3 reads TGTGCCGGGCGGCTAGCGGGCCGGAACACCGGGGAGCTGTTTTTT. This sequence joins TRBV7-9 and TRBJ2-2; 8 bases map to TRBD2. CDR3 size: 15 residues. Trimming took 11 bases from V and 1 from J; bases not matched to a gene: 9. The germline gives CDR1 SEHNR, CDR2 FQNEAQ (reference sequence).

The sample holds one count of this clone. This rearrangement joins TRBV5-4 to TRBJ2-7; 9 bases line up with TRBD1. V lost 1 base and J lost 2; bases outside the gene matches: 7. The length of the CDR3 is 16 residues. Germline V gene data show CDR1 as SGHNT and CDR2 as YYREEE (reference sequence). CDR3 sequence: CASSLPTRQGAYEQYF. CDR3 nucleotides: TGTGCCAGCAGCTTGCCAACGCGACAGGGGGCCTACGAGCAGTACTTC.

The CDR3 sequence: CASSPPSLGGNEQFF. The DNA for the CDR3 is TGTGCCAGCAGTCCGCCGAGTCTAGGGGGAAATGAGCAGTTCTTC. The rearrangement uses TRBV27 and TRBJ2-1; weak D call: TRBD1 (6 bases). CDR1 MNHEY and CDR2 SMNVEV come from the germline V gene (reference sequence). V was pared by 5 bases and J by 7 bases, with 18 bases between. The CDR3 covers 15 residues.

This chain connects TRBV4-1 to TRBJ1-2; D uncertain. V gave up 0 bases and J gave up 4 bases, with 12 bases separating them. This CDR3 is built from 15 residues. Germline lookup yields CDR1 MGHRA and CDR2 YSYEKL. CDR3 coding DNA: TGCGCCAGCAGCCAAGATAGGGCAGCTCCCTATGGCTACACCTTC. Protein product: CASSQDRAAPYGYTF.

There are a few counts of this clone. The rearrangement joins TRBV19 to TRBJ1-1; D remains ambiguous. V gave up 7 bases and J gave up 0 bases, with 18 bases separating them. The germline CDR1 and CDR2 sequences are LNHDA and SQIVND (reference sequence). The CDR3 loop spans 16 amino acids. The CDR3 DNA reads TGTGCCAGTACTGACCCGGGGAACTACATGAACACTGAAGCTTTCTTT. Translating it yields CASTDPGNYMNTEAFF.

The gene calls are TRBV7-3 and TRBJ1-1; D call uncertain. The CDR3 contains 13 residues. Trimming left V 5 bases short and J 1 base short, with 8 bases between. Germline assignment: CDR1 SGHTA and CDR2 FQGTGA. The chain's CDR3 is CASSPAANTEAFF. CDR3 in DNA: TGTGCCAGCAGCCCCGCCGCGAACACTGAAGCTTTCTTT.

The chain joins TRBV21-1 to TRBJ2-7; TRBD2 is the table's D call, not checked against the DNA. TRBV21-1 is a pseudogene segment. The CDR3 contains 13 residues. The CDR3 nucleotides read TGTGCCAGCAGCAAAGTCGCGGGTGTCGAGCAGTACTTC. The encoded protein is CASSKVAGVEQYF.